The 3 T cell receptor beta chains below all came from one sample that was sequenced in a study of T cells expressing NK-cell markers. TCRdb reprocessed the 5' RACE reads and reports one entry per CDR3 protein, with no DNA. Its table lists about half a million distinct CDR3 sequences. Sample: blood T cells: a sorted CD56 or NKG2C T cell subset, CD4+ or CD8+ T cells, or bulk PBMC T cells (not recorded which). The source of these receptors is a woman aged 45-65 years in good health.

This sequence joins TRBV7-9 and TRBJ1-4; as DNA is missing, the TRBD1 call by TCRdb cannot be tested. The germline gives CDR1 SEHNR, CDR2 FQNEAQ (reference sequence). The CDR3 sequence is 16 residues long. The CDR3 sequence is CASAQGVGSPNEKLFF.

CDR3 sequence: CSVGTGGAGTGELFF. The chain combines TRBV29-1 with TRBJ2-2; the D call of TRBD1 rests on TCRdb alone, since no DNA is present to check it. Germline CDR1 SQVTM, CDR2 ANQGSEA. The CDR3 has 15 residues.

This rearrangement joins TRBV28 to TRBJ1-2; TCRdb gives TRBD1 as the D gene, but with no DNA this cannot be confirmed. The CDR3 has 12 amino acids. Germline V gene sequence: CDR1 MDHEN, CDR2 SYDVKM. CDR3 loop: CASSRQSGGYTF.